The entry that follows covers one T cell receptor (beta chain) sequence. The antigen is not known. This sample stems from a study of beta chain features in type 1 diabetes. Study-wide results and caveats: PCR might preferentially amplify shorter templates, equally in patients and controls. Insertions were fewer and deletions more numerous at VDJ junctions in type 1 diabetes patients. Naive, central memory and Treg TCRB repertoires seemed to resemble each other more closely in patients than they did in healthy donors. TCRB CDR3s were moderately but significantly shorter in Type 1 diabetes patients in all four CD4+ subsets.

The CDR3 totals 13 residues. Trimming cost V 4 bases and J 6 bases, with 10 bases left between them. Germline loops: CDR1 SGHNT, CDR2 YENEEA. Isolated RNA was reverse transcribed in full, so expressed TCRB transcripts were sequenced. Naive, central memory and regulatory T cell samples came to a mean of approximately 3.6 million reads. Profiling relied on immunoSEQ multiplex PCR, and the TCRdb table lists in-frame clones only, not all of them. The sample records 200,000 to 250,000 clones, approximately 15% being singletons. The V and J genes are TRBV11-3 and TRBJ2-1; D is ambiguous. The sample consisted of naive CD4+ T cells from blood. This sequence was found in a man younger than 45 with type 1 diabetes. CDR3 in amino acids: CASSYEASNEQFF. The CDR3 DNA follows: TGTGCCAGCAGCTACGAGGCTAGCAATGAGCAGTTCTTC.